These 23 T cell receptor beta chains were sequenced from one sample in a study of blood T cell repertoires in COVID-19 (dated by TCRdb to the early 2020s). Receptor libraries were prepared by the immunoSEQ multiplex PCR assay. TCRdb re-hosts the immuneACCESS table, in-frame sequences only. Its copies lack some clones; in the studies checked, an unresolved V gene accounts for under half of them, and the cause for the rest is not known. The sample yields 150,000 to 200,000 clones; approximately 87% were counted once. Around 0.76% of the sample is taken by the ten largest. Sequenced input: peripheral blood. The source is a woman in her 70s with acute or convalescent COVID-19.

The gene calls are TRBV19 and TRBJ2-1, with TRBD2 matching over 9 bases. This CDR3 comprises 17 residues. Germline CDR1 and CDR2: LNHDA and SQIVND (reference sequence). The trim removed 6 bases at V and 6 bases at J, leaving 15 bases unmatched. The CDR3 loop reads CASRSSPGLAVTNEQFF. As DNA, the CDR3 is TGTGCCAGTAGAAGTTCCCCGGGACTAGCTGTAACCAATGAGCAGTTCTTC.

CDR3 coding DNA: TGTGCCAGCAGTTCCCAGGGGTCGGGGAACACTGAAGCTTTCTTT. Amino acid sequence: CASSSQGSGNTEAFF. V gene TRBV6-2 or TRBV6-3 combines with J gene TRBJ1-1, with a tentative D call TRBD1 (6 bases). Trimming shortened V by 4 bases and J by 1 base, and 13 bases separated the two germline ends. The germline V gene has CDR1 MNHEY and CDR2 SVGEGT. CDR3 length equals 15 residues.

A few counts support this clone. The chain combines TRBV5-8 with TRBJ2-7, with TRBD2 matching over 8 bases. The CDR3 runs 14 residues. Germline lookup yields CDR1 SGHTS and CDR2 YDEGEE. J gave up 4 bases and V 9 bases, and 12 bases lay outside the gene matches. CDR3 bases: TGTGCCACGCGGGGGAGCGGGAGAGGGTACGAGCAGTACTTC. It encodes CATRGSGRGYEQYF.

The rearrangement uses TRBV5-4 and TRBJ2-7; possibly TRBD1 for D (6 bases). This CDR3 spans 16 amino acids. V dropped 0 bases and J dropped 1 base, with 14 bases sitting between them. Germline V gene lookup returns CDR1 SGHNT and CDR2 YYREEE (reference sequence). For the CDR3, the DNA is TGTGCCAGCAGCTTGGATATAGGACAGCGATCCTACGAGCAGTACTTC. Encoded protein: CASSLDIGQRSYEQYF.

V is TRBV18 and J is TRBJ1-2; D perhaps matches TRBD1 (6 bases). The length of the CDR3 is 16 residues. Trimming stripped 2 bases from V and 5 bases from J, with 18 bases between. Germline assignment: CDR1 KGHSH and CDR2 LQKENI. Here the CDR3 DNA reads TGTGCCAGCTCACCAGCTGCAGCCCGAGGGGGTTATGGCTACACCTTC. Encoded protein: CASSPAAARGGYGYTF.

The chain employs TRBV9 and TRBJ2-1, with 9 bases fitting TRBD2. Trimming cost V 4 bases and J 3 bases; bases outside gene matches: 5. Per the germline V gene, CDR1 is SGDLS and CDR2 is YYNGEE. The CDR3 has 15 residues. The CDR3: CASSSRAGGYNEQFF. The CDR3 nucleotides read TGTGCCAGCAGCTCCAGAGCGGGGGGCTACAATGAGCAGTTCTTC.

V usage is TRBV7-9 and J usage is TRBJ1-4, with TRBD1 as a possible D gene (6 bases). The CDR3 runs 17 residues. V was shortened by 7 bases and J by 4 bases, with 22 bases between the two germline ends. The germline CDR1 and CDR2 sequences are SEHNR and FQNEAQ (reference sequence). The CDR3, as DNA: TGTGCCAGCACCCTTAGAGCAGGGGTTGGTGGTAATGAAAAACTGTTTTTT. This codes for CASTLRAGVGGNEKLFF.

The V and J genes are TRBV4-1 and TRBJ1-2; weak D call: TRBD1 (5 bases). The germline CDR1 and CDR2 sequences are MGHRA and YSYEKL. The CDR3 contains 14 residues. Trimming left V 4 bases short and J 1 base short, with 10 bases between. In DNA, the CDR3 is TGCGCCAGCAGCCCGGGGGACCGTAACTATGGCTACACCTTC. This sequence encodes CASSPGDRNYGYTF.

J is TRBJ2-3 and V is TRBV10-3, with 7 bases that match TRBD2. The germline V gene has CDR1 ENHRY and CDR2 SYGVKD. The CDR3 has 17 amino acids. J was trimmed by 0 bases and V by 1 base; bases with no gene match: 7. The CDR3 protein is CAISELGKRGSTDTQYF. Here the CDR3 DNA reads TGTGCCATCAGTGAGTTAGGGAAGCGGGGAAGCACAGATACGCAGTATTTT.

The chain recombines TRBV11-3 with TRBJ1-2, with TRBD1 as a possible D gene (5 bases). This CDR3 spans 15 amino acids. Trimming took off 4 bases at V and 3 bases at J, with 15 bases between the two ends. CDR1 SGHNT and CDR2 YENEEA come from the germline V gene. CDR3 in amino acids: CASSSLTAYDYGYTF. CDR3 coding DNA: TGTGCCAGCAGCTCATTGACAGCTTATGACTATGGCTACACCTTC.

The chain links TRBV15 to TRBJ2-2; D is unclear. This CDR3 is 17 amino acids long. V lost 1 base and J lost 4, with 16 bases in between. Looked up from germline, CDR1 is LNHNV and CDR2 is YYDKDF (reference sequence). CDR3 coding DNA: TGTGCCACCAGCAGAGCCCAATCGAGGTCGGTCACCGGGGAGCTGTTTTTT. Protein: CATSRAQSRSVTGELFF.

The chain is built from TRBV6-5 and TRBJ1-1, with a weak D call TRBD1 (6 bases). CDR1 MNHEY and CDR2 SVGAGI come from the germline V gene. The CDR3 sequence is 14 residues long. Between the trimmed V and J ends, which lost 6 bases and 4 bases, there was a span of 15 bases. In DNA, the CDR3 is TGTGCCAGCAGCCGTCCGCAGGGGATCACTGAAGCTTTCTTT. It encodes CASSRPQGITEAFF.

CDR3 coding DNA: TGTGCCAGCAGCTTATTATCGGGTAGGGCTAGCGGGGACAATGAGCAGTTCTTC. Translating it yields CASSLLSGRASGDNEQFF. V and J are TRBV7-3 and TRBJ2-1; 9 bases align to TRBD2. CDR1 and CDR2 (germline): SGHTA, FQGTGA. After removal of 2 bases from V and 5 bases from J, the junction contained 13 bases not matched to a gene. This CDR3 is 18 amino acids long.

The chain links TRBV5-5 to TRBJ2-7; 10 bases agree with TRBD2. V lost 4 bases to trimming and J lost 1 base; unmatched junction nucleotides: 2. Germline V CDR1 and CDR2: SGHKS, YYEKEE (reference sequence). This CDR3 region has 14 residues. The CDR3 loop reads CASSRTSGSYEQYF. The CDR3 nucleotides read TGTGCCAGCAGCCGGACTAGCGGTTCCTACGAGCAGTACTTC.

This clone was detected once. V usage is TRBV7-3 and J usage is TRBJ2-1, with D possibly being TRBD2 (6 bases). There are 15 residues in the CDR3. Trimming took 3 bases from V and 6 from J, leaving 15 bases between them. Germline loops: CDR1 SGHTA, CDR2 FQGTGA. This chain's CDR3 is CASSFSSTRGNEQFF. DNA of the CDR3: TGTGCCAGCAGCTTTTCCTCAACGCGGGGCAATGAGCAGTTCTTC.

The gene calls are TRBV10-3 and TRBJ1-5; D unclear. Germline V gene lookup returns CDR1 ENHRY and CDR2 SYGVKD. Trimming took 6 bases from V and 0 from J, leaving 9 bases between them. CDR3 length: 14 amino acids. The CDR3 bases are TGTGCCATCAGAGCGGCTAATAGCAATCAGCCCCAGCATTTT. The encoded protein is CAIRAANSNQPQHF.

The V and J genes are TRBV4-3 and TRBJ2-7; D perhaps matches TRBD2 (7 bases). The CDR3 has 15 residues. The V and J ends lost 0 bases and 4 bases respectively, with 13 bases between them. Germline CDR1 and CDR2: LGHNA and YSLEER. The CDR3 nucleotides read TGCGCCAGCAGCCAAGATTGGCGGGGGACATACGAGCAGTACTTC. Its protein product is CASSQDWRGTYEQYF.

The rearrangement joins TRBV6-6 to TRBJ2-3; 9 bases are a match to TRBD1. Germline CDR1 MNHNY, CDR2 SVGAGI (reference sequence). The CDR3 has 15 residues. Unmatched junction bases numbered 6, after V lost 4 bases and J lost 4 bases. The CDR3 nucleotides are TGTGCCAGCAGTTCCCTGACAGGGGGTCCAGATACGCAGTATTTT. It specifies CASSSLTGGPDTQYF.

The chain carries TRBV27 and TRBJ1-6; the D gene is possibly TRBD1 (5 bases). Between the trimmed V and J ends, which lost 3 bases and 10 bases, there was a span of 10 bases. This CDR3 is 13 amino acids long. Germline CDR1 and CDR2: MNHEY and SMNVEV (reference sequence). The CDR3 bases are TGTGCCAGCAGTTTTGACAGATCATCACCCCTCCACTTT. Translated: CASSFDRSSPLHF.

The chain couples TRBV6-5 to TRBJ2-7, with TRBD2 matching 7 bases. The V and J ends lost 4 bases and 6 bases, in that order; junction bases with no gene match: 12. This CDR3 has 15 amino acids. Germline loops: CDR1 MNHEY, CDR2 SVGAGI. The CDR3 sequence: CASSSGEAGYGEQYF. CDR3 bases: TGTGCCAGCAGTTCCGGTGAAGCGGGGTACGGCGAGCAGTACTTC.

The chain links TRBV12-5 to TRBJ1-1; the D gene is possibly TRBD1 (6 bases). V was shortened by 7 bases and J by 3 bases, with 15 bases between the two germline ends. This CDR3 contains 14 residues. Germline V gives CDR1 LGHNT, CDR2 FRNRAP. The CDR3 coding sequence is TGTGCTAGTGCCCCACAGGGTGTGCACACTGAAGCTTTCTTT. This sequence encodes CASAPQGVHTEAFF.

V and J are TRBV10-3 and TRBJ1-1; the match to TRBD1 covers 10 bases. Germline V gene sequence: CDR1 ENHRY, CDR2 SYGVKD. There are 15 residues in the CDR3. J lost 3 bases, V lost 6 bases, and 7 bases had no gene match. In DNA, the CDR3 is TGTGCCATCAGGAAAACCGGGACAGGGGACACTGAAGCTTTCTTT. It is translated as CAIRKTGTGDTEAFF.

The chain has TRBV5-1 and TRBJ1-6; D is ambiguous. Germline values: CDR1 SGHRS, CDR2 YFSETQ. CDR3 size: 14 residues. V lost 2 bases, J lost 11 bases, and 14 bases lay in between. The chain's CDR3 is CASSLEPFSAPLHF. CDR3 nucleotides: TGCGCCAGCAGCTTAGAACCCTTCAGCGCACCCCTCCACTTT.